The rows below give T cell receptor beta chains drawn from one sample of a study of shared clonotypes between healthy human individuals. Produced via immunoSEQ multiplex PCR; TCRdb's table is partial and in-frame only. The sample records roughly 1,600,000 clones, approximately 98.5% being singletons. Sequencing used naive CD4+ T cells sorted from blood. The receptor set was obtained from a man between 25 and 39 years old in good health. CDR3s include the opening cysteine and the closing phenylalanine or tryptophan. Fields, in order: V gene, CDR3 protein.

v_call: TRBV25-1; cdr3_aa: CASSERTGRAFF
v_call: TRBV10-1; cdr3_aa: CASSEPTGGRVDTQYF
v_call: TRBV5-1; cdr3_aa: CASSSPSGRRVHEQFF
v_call: TRBV15; cdr3_aa: CATSRDGRARRLQGNQPQHF
v_call: TRBV28; cdr3_aa: CASTTPRLGFSTDTQYF
v_call: TRBV30; cdr3_aa: CAWSVISDQPQHF
v_call: TRBV7-2; cdr3_aa: CASSLGPRYGYTF
v_call: TRBV18; cdr3_aa: CASSRRGASTYEQYF
v_call: TRBV7-9; cdr3_aa: CASSSTYEQYF
v_call: TRBV5-4; cdr3_aa: CASSFIRDYVNEQFF
v_call: TRBV2; cdr3_aa: CASSGGTQETQYF
v_call: TRBV27; cdr3_aa: CASSPPHSTDTQYF
v_call: TRBV6-5; cdr3_aa: CASSYSGTPNTDTQYF
v_call: TRBV7-2; cdr3_aa: CASSPGPRGGGTQYF
v_call: TRBV9; cdr3_aa: CASSPDAANEKLFF
v_call: TRBV5-1; cdr3_aa: CASSSVGTSGYNEQFF
v_call: TRBV28; cdr3_aa: CASSSRGTEAFF
v_call: TRBV5-5; cdr3_aa: CASSAGLGSYEQYF
v_call: TRBV5-4; cdr3_aa: CASSLAGPNNEQFF
v_call: TRBV14; cdr3_aa: CASSPRQTNYGYTF
v_call: TRBV5-4; cdr3_aa: CASRSGFSETQYF
v_call: TRBV15; cdr3_aa: CATSREGLAGGVNQPQHF
v_call: TRBV27; cdr3_aa: CASSLSMARLNTEAFF
v_call: TRBV5-1; cdr3_aa: CASSPQLAGVSYNEQFF
v_call: TRBV18; cdr3_aa: CASSPASDRGHYGYTF
v_call: TRBV7-2; cdr3_aa: CASSPDGGLITEAFF